The 11 T cell receptor beta chains listed next were all sequenced from one sample in a study of blood T cell repertoires in COVID-19. Clones were read by immunoSEQ multiplex PCR, and TCRdb kept only the in-frame ones, dropping some. The sample has some 450,000 clones, 70% to 90% seen once. The sequenced sample consisted of peripheral blood. The receptors shown here come from a young man with COVID-19, enrolled during active disease.

This clone came up once. This chain uses TRBV19 with TRBJ2-2; 10 nucleotides match TRBD2. Germline V gene lookup returns CDR1 LNHDA and CDR2 SQIVND (reference sequence). The length of the CDR3 is 18 residues. The trim removed 3 bases at V and 1 base at J, leaving 8 bases unmatched. In DNA, the CDR3 is TGTGCCAGTAGTATCCTTGGGCTAGCGGGGGAGAACACCGGGGAGCTGTTTTTT. This translates into CASSILGLAGENTGELFF. Full variable domain (rest looked up from reference TRBV19 and TRBJ2-2): DGGITQSPKYLFRKEGQNVTLSCEQNLNHDAMYWYRQDPGQGLRLIYYSQIVNDFQKGDIAEGYSVSREKKESFPLTVTSAQKNPTAFYLCASSILGLAGENTGELFFGEGSRLTVL.

This chain joins TRBV30 and TRBJ2-3; 10 bases are a match to TRBD2. The V and J ends lost 1 base and 7 bases, in that order; junction bases with no gene match: 8. Germline CDR1 is GTSNPN and CDR2 is SVGIG (reference sequence). The CDR3 is 15 amino acids. CDR3 coding DNA: TGTGCCTGGAGTGGTCTAGCGGGAGCCCGAAATACGCAGTATTTT. Translated: CAWSGLAGARNTQYF.

This chain's CDR3 is CAWSSVAQKFYGYTF. The CDR3 bases are TGTGCCTGGAGTAGTGTTGCCCAGAAGTTCTATGGCTACACCTTC. The chain uses TRBV30 and TRBJ1-2; the D is unclear. The CDR3 runs to 15 residues. Germline CDR1 GTSNPN, CDR2 SVGIG (reference sequence). V dropped 2 bases and J dropped 4 bases, with 17 bases sitting between them. The whole variable domain, filled in from reference TRBV30 and TRBJ1-2, reads SQTIHQWPATLVQPVGSPLSLECTVEGTSNPNLYWYRQAAGRGLQLLFYSVGIGQISSEVPQNLSASRPQDRQFILSSKKLLLSDSGFYLCAWSSVAQKFYGYTFGSGTRLTVV.

This chain uses TRBV18 with TRBJ1-1, with D perhaps TRBD1 (5 bases). Trimming left V 3 bases short and J 14 bases short, with 13 bases between. This CDR3 has 11 residues. Germline V gene lookup returns CDR1 KGHSH and CDR2 LQKENI. CDR3 in amino acids: CASSPGRGTFF. CDR3 bases: TGTGCCAGCTCACCTGGGAGGGGAACCTTCTTT.

Concerning this clone itself: This sample also contains other DNA sequences that code for the same CDR3. The rearrangement uses TRBV2 and TRBJ2-1; 8 positions agree with TRBD2. CDR1 is SNHLY and CDR2 is FYNNEI in the germline V gene. The CDR3 covers 13 residues. Trimming took 5 bases from V and 6 from J; bases not matched to a gene: 3. CDR3 nucleotide sequence: TGTGCCAGCAGTCGGCGGGAGGCCAATGAGCAGTTCTTC. Its protein product is CASSRREANEQFF.

This clone has just a few counts. The V gene is TRBV5-5, the J gene TRBJ1-5, with 7 nucleotides matching TRBD1. From germline, CDR1 is SGHKS and CDR2 YYEKEE (reference sequence). CDR3 length: 15 residues. Trimming took 8 bases from V and 4 from J; bases not matched to a gene: 12. Here the CDR3 reads CASSRQGSRNQPQHF. The DNA for the CDR3 is TGTGCCAGTTCTCGACAGGGAAGTAGAAATCAGCCCCAGCATTTT.

J is TRBJ1-1 and V is TRBV5-1; D is ambiguous. Germline V gene lookup returns CDR1 SGHRS and CDR2 YFSETQ. This CDR3 is built from 14 residues. Between the trimmed V and J ends, which lost 9 bases and 0 bases, there was a span of 15 bases. In DNA form, the CDR3 reads TGCGCCACCAACTTTACAGCCGTGAACACTGAAGCTTTCTTT. Residues: CATNFTAVNTEAFF.

This chain links TRBV7-9 with TRBJ2-2, with 8 bases that match TRBD1. The CDR3 runs to 16 residues. J was trimmed by 6 bases and V by 7 bases; bases with no gene match: 13. CDR1 SEHNR and CDR2 FQNEAQ come from the germline V gene (reference sequence). The CDR3 reads CASNDPANRGAGELFF. The CDR3 DNA follows: TGTGCCAGCAACGATCCAGCGAACAGGGGGGCCGGGGAGCTGTTTTTT.

This clone was observed once. CDR3: CASSHPRTGGWDEQYF. The CDR3 DNA reads TGTGCCAGTAGTCACCCCAGGACAGGGGGCTGGGACGAGCAGTACTTC. This rearrangement joins TRBV19 to TRBJ2-7; 11 nucleotides line up with TRBD1. V lost 5 bases to trimming and J lost 5 bases; unmatched junction nucleotides: 11. This CDR3 spans 16 amino acids. The germline CDR1 and CDR2 sequences are LNHDA and SQIVND (reference sequence).

The chain recombines TRBV2 with TRBJ2-1; perhaps TRBD2 as D (5 bases). The V and J ends lost 9 bases and 2 bases respectively, with 11 bases between them. This CDR3 spans 13 amino acids. Germline V gene sequence: CDR1 SNHLY, CDR2 FYNNEI. This chain's CDR3 is CASTEAPYNEQFF. CDR3 in DNA: TGTGCCAGTACGGAGGCCCCCTACAATGAGCAGTTCTTC.

This clone was detected only once. V and J are TRBV28 and TRBJ1-2; D possibly corresponds to TRBD1 (6 bases). Trimming took off 8 bases at V and 7 bases at J, with 23 bases between the two ends. This CDR3 is built from 15 residues. Germline V gives CDR1 MDHEN, CDR2 SYDVKM. CDR3 nucleotides: TGTGCCAGCCAAAGCTACGGGGGGGGCCATCGTGGCTACACCTTC. It is translated as CASQSYGGGHRGYTF.